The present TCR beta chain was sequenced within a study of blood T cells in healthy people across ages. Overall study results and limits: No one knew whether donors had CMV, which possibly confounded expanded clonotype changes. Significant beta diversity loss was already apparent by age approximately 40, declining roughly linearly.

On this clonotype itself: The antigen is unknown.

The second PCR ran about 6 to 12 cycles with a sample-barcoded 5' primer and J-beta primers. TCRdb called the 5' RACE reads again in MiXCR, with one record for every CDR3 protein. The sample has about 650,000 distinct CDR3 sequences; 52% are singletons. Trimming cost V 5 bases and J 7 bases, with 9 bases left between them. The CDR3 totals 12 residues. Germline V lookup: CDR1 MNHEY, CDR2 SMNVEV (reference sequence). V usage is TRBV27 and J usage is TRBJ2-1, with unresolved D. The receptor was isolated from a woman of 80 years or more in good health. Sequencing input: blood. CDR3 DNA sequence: TGTGCCAGCAGTACCCCCACAAATGAGCAGTTCTTC. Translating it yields CASSTPTNEQFF.